The 22 T cell receptor beta chains presented below share a single source sample, sequenced in a study of shared clonotypes between healthy human individuals. Assay used: immunoSEQ multiplex PCR; TCRdb lists only in-frame clones, some missing. The sample lists 110,000 or so clones, under 70% occurring once. Sample: memory CD8+ T cells sorted from blood. Subset denoted: CD45RO+ cells pooled with CCR7-negative TemRA cells. The receptors were sampled from a woman in her 30s in good health.

The rearrangement links TRBV28 to TRBJ1-1; perhaps TRBD1 as D (6 bases). The CDR3 totals 15 residues. Germline CDR1 is MDHEN and CDR2 is SYDVKM. Trimming removed 6 bases at V and 3 bases at J, with 17 bases between. The DNA of the CDR3 is TGTGCCAGCAGCCCGCCTCTGACAGGCTACACTGAAGCTTTCTTT. Translated, it gives CASSPPLTGYTEAFF.

The rearrangement joins TRBV28 to TRBJ1-2, with a weak D call TRBD1 (5 bases). The V end lost 7 bases, the J end lost 0 bases, and 15 bases lay between the germline ends. Germline V gives CDR1 MDHEN, CDR2 SYDVKM. CDR3 length: 15 residues. The DNA for the CDR3 is TGTGCCAGCAAACAATCGACAGCCCCTAACTATGGCTACACCTTC. Translating it yields CASKQSTAPNYGYTF.

This clone was counted only a few times. Written as DNA, the CDR3 is TGTGCCAGCAGCCCATACTACGCCGATGAGCAGTTCTTC. Its translation: CASSPYYADEQFF. V and J are TRBV7-2 and TRBJ2-1, with D unclear. V lost 5 bases and J lost 8, with 13 bases in between. The V gene's germline CDR1 is SGHTA and CDR2 FQGNSA. CDR3 length: 13 residues.

The chain recombines TRBV5-1 with TRBJ2-7; D is unclear. Germline V gives CDR1 SGHRS, CDR2 YFSETQ. The CDR3 loop spans 17 amino acids. V lost 0 bases and J 0 bases, leaving 16 bases between the germline ends. Here the CDR3 reads CASSLVVAHKFSYEQYF. CDR3 coding DNA: TGCGCCAGCAGCTTGGTCGTAGCACACAAGTTCTCCTACGAGCAGTACTTC.

V and J are TRBV5-1 and TRBJ1-4; D may be TRBD1 (5 bases). Trimming removed 0 bases at V and 8 bases at J, with 11 bases between. CDR3 size: 14 residues. Germline-derived CDR1 and CDR2 are SGHRS and YFSETQ. The CDR3 DNA is TGCGCCAGCAGCTTGGGGCAGGGAGGGGAAAAACTGTTTTTT. Protein: CASSLGQGGEKLFF.

CDR3 sequence reads: CASSEIYGDRSYEQYF. CDR3 DNA: TGTGCCAGCAGTGAAATATACGGGGACAGATCCTACGAGCAGTACTTC. The chain has TRBV25-1 and TRBJ2-7; 7 nucleotides line up with TRBD1. The CDR3 length is 16 residues. CDR1 MGHDK and CDR2 SYGVNS come from the germline V gene. V was clipped by 2 bases and J by 1 base; unmatched bases: 8.

V is TRBV19 and J is TRBJ1-1, with a tentative D call TRBD1 (5 bases). Germline assignment: CDR1 LNHDA and CDR2 SQIVND (reference sequence). The CDR3 extends over 17 amino acids. V was shortened by 3 bases and J by 0 bases, with 17 bases between the two germline ends. CDR3 bases: TGTGCCAGTAGTATCTGGGACTATTGGGGGATGAACACTGAAGCTTTCTTT. It encodes CASSIWDYWGMNTEAFF.

CDR3 in amino acids: CASSADLNTEAFF. Written as DNA, the CDR3 is TGTGCCAGTAGTGCAGACCTCAACACTGAAGCTTTCTTT. The V gene is TRBV19, the J gene TRBJ1-1; D gene ambiguous. The CDR3 is 13 amino acids. The ends were cut back, 5 bases at V and 2 bases at J, with 9 bases in the middle. In germline, CDR1 is LNHDA, CDR2 SQIVND (reference sequence).

The rearrangement joins TRBV25-1 to TRBJ2-2; D gene unclear. The germline V gene has CDR1 MGHDK and CDR2 SYGVNS. Trimming cost V 6 bases and J 7 bases, with 6 bases left between them. The CDR3 runs to 11 residues. CDR3 DNA: TGTGCCAGCAGCTATATCGGGGAGCTGTTTTTT. This translates into CASSYIGELFF.

The chain employs TRBV27 and TRBJ1-1, with D unclear. Germline CDR1 MNHEY, CDR2 SMNVEV (reference sequence). CDR3 size: 15 residues. The V end lost 4 bases, the J end lost 5 bases, and 17 bases lay between the germline ends. CDR3 amino acids: CASSSGGYLRTEAFF. CDR3 DNA sequence: TGTGCCAGCAGTTCAGGCGGCTACCTTAGAACTGAAGCTTTCTTT.

The chain uses TRBV29-1 and TRBJ2-7; possibly TRBD2 for D (5 bases). The V end was cut by 4 bases, the J end by 4 bases, with 14 bases between. The CDR3 totals 13 residues. Germline values: CDR1 SQVTM, CDR2 ANQGSEA. This chain's CDR3 is CSVGNAEGYEQYF. CDR3 nucleotide sequence: TGCAGCGTTGGTAACGCCGAGGGATACGAGCAGTACTTC.

The rearrangement links TRBV28 to TRBJ1-2; D remains ambiguous. Trimming removed 5 bases at V and 5 bases at J, with 18 bases between. CDR1 is MDHEN and CDR2 is SYDVKM in the germline V gene. The CDR3 is 15 amino acids. CDR3 protein: CASSPAGEGWYGYTF. The DNA for the CDR3 is TGTGCCAGCAGTCCGGCGGGTGAGGGCTGGTATGGCTACACCTTC.

The chain has TRBV28 and TRBJ2-3, with TRBD1 as a possible D gene (6 bases). V was trimmed by 6 bases and J by 1 base, leaving 14 bases between them. The germline gives CDR1 MDHEN, CDR2 SYDVKM. The CDR3 is 15 residues long. The CDR3 loop is CASRTPGAGTDTQYF. The CDR3 nucleotides are TGTGCCAGCAGAACACCAGGGGCCGGCACAGATACGCAGTATTTT.

The rearrangement joins TRBV7-1 to TRBJ2-6; D may be TRBD1 (5 bases). TRBV7-1 is noted as an ORF with a role that remains uncertain. V lost 4 bases, J lost 5 bases, and 18 bases lay in between. This CDR3 comprises 17 residues. DNA of the CDR3: TGTGCCAGCAGCTATAGACGAGGACAAAGTCGGGCCAACGTCCTGACTTTC. This sequence encodes CASSYRRGQSRANVLTF.

This chain joins TRBV4-1 and TRBJ2-5; the match to TRBD2 covers 11 bases. The DNA end is a closer match to TRBJ2-7, so the J assignment may be wrong. The CDR3 totals 15 residues. CDR1 and CDR2 (germline): MGHRA, YSYEKL. DNA of the CDR3: TGCGCCAGCAGCCAATTAGCGGGAGGGTCCTACGAGCAGTACTTC. Translated: CASSQLAGGSYEQYF.

The chain combines TRBV6-4 with TRBJ2-5; D gene ambiguous. Germline values: CDR1 MRHNA, CDR2 SNTAGT. The V end was cut by 1 base, the J end by 7 bases, with 7 bases between. The CDR3 is 12 amino acids. The CDR3 sequence is CASSDWAGTQYF. The CDR3 DNA reads as TGTGCCAGCAGTGACTGGGCTGGGACCCAGTACTTC.

The DNA for the CDR3 is TGTGCCAGCAGCTTAACGTACGAGCAGTACTTC. This translates into CASSLTYEQYF. This chain links TRBV7-9 with TRBJ2-7; D call uncertain. CDR1 is SEHNR, CDR2 FQNEAQ, per germline (reference sequence). The V end was cut by 2 bases, the J end by 4 bases, with 3 bases between. This CDR3 is 11 amino acids long.

This clone was observed once. J is TRBJ2-7 and V is TRBV2, with TRBD1 as a possible D gene (5 bases). This CDR3 region has 15 residues. The V gene's germline CDR1 is SNHLY and CDR2 FYNNEI. Trimming took off 1 base at V and 3 bases at J, with 13 bases between the two ends. CDR3 sequence: CASSEGGGGGYEQYF. Written as DNA, the CDR3 is TGTGCCAGCAGTGAAGGGGGCGGCGGTGGCTACGAGCAGTACTTC.

CDR3 residues: CASSLASGRDEQFF. For the CDR3, the DNA is TGTGCCAGCAGCTTGGCGAGCGGGAGGGATGAGCAGTTCTTC. This sequence joins TRBV5-4 and TRBJ2-1; 10 bases map to TRBD2. The trim removed 0 bases at V and 8 bases at J, leaving 2 bases unmatched. This CDR3 has 14 amino acids. The germline V gene has CDR1 SGHNT and CDR2 YYREEE (reference sequence).

This clone was picked up a small number of times. J is TRBJ2-1 and V is TRBV19, with 8 bases aligning to TRBD2. The length of the CDR3 is 14 residues. The germline V gene encodes CDR1 LNHDA and CDR2 SQIVND (reference sequence). Trimming took 5 bases from V and 3 from J; bases not matched to a gene: 3. In DNA, the CDR3 is TGTGCCAGTAGTTTTACTAGCGGCTACAATGAGCAGTTCTTC. This sequence encodes CASSFTSGYNEQFF.

The table lists this clone with a few counts. The chain couples TRBV30 to TRBJ2-7; the D call may be TRBD1 or TRBD2 (6 bases each). Germline CDR1 is GTSNPN and CDR2 is SVGIG (reference sequence). CDR3 length equals 13 residues. The CDR3 loop reads CPPRGVISYEQYF. The DNA for the CDR3 is TGTCCCCCTAGGGGGGTCATCTCCTACGAGCAGTACTTC.

The chain uses TRBV25-1 and TRBJ2-1; 12 bases agree with TRBD1. V shed 6 bases and J 6 bases; nucleotides not matched to a gene: 3. This CDR3 spans 14 amino acids. CDR1 is MGHDK, CDR2 SYGVNS, per germline. CDR3 loop: CASRTGQGANEQFF. CDR3 nucleotide sequence: TGTGCCAGCAGAACGGGACAGGGGGCCAATGAGCAGTTCTTC.